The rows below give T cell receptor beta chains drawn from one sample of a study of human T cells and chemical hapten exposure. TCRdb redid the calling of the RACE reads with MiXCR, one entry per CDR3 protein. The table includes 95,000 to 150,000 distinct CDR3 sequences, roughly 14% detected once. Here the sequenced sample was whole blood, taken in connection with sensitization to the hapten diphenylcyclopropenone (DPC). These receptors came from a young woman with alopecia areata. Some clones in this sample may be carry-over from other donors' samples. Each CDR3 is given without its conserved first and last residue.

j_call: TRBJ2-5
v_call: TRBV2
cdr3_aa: ASSGPAETQY

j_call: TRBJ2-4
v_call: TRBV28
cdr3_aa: ASTSKNIQY

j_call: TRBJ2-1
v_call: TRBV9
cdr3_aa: ASSERVKNEQF

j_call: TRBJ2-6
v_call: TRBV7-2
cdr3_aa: ASSRLRQGRFTGANVLT

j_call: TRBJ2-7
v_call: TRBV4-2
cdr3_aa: ASSQGTGFEQY

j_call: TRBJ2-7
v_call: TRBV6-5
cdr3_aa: ASSQGAAGSEQY

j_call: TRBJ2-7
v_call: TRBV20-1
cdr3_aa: SAPNFGTGSYEQY

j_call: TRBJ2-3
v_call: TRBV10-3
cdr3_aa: AISESEVGSDTQY

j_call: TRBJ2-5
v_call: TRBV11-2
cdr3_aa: ASSLVSEETQY

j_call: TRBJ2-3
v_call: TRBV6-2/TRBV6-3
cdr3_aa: ASSYDRGTTDTQY

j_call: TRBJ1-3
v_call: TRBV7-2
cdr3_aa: ASSPGTGLNTIY

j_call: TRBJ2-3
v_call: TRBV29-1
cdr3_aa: SVDGTSGGTDTQY

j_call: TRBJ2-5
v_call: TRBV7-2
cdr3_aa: ASSFLGGLQETQY

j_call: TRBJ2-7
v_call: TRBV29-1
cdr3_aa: SVGGDRSYEQY

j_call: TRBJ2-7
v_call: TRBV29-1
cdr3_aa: SATGGAYEQY

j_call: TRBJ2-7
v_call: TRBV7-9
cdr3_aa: ASSLTGAEQY

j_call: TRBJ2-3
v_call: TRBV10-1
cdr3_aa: ASSDRGGTDTQY

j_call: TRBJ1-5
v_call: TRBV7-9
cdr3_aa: ASSSSGPTRHSNQPQH

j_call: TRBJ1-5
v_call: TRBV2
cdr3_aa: ASRPTGTSNQPQH

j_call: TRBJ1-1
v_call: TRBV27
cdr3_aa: ASSAKTGGGMKAF

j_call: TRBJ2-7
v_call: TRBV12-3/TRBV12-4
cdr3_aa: ASSPQVRGEYEQY

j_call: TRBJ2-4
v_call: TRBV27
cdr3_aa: ASSPSGTAKNIQY

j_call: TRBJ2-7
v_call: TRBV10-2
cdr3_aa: ASRQVPYEQY

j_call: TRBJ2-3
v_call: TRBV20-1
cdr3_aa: SATKEPIGY

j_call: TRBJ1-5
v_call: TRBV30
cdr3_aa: AWSRQEGQPQH

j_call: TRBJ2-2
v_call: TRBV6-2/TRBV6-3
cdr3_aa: ASSYDFYSDRARELF

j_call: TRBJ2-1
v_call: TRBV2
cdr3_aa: ASSEAGVDEQF

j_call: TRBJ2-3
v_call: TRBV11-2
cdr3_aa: ASSLVGGRTDTQY

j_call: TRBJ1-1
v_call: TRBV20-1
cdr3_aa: SARARTGAEAF

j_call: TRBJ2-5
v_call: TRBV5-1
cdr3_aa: ASSPSGFQETQY

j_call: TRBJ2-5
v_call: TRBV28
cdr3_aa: ASSFFTAQETQY

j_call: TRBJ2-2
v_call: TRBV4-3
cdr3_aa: ASSQMGGFGELF

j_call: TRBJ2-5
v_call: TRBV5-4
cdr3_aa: ASSEGTARETQY

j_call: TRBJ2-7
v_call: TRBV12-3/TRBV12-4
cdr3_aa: ASSLRGLSYEQY

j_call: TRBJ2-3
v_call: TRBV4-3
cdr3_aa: ASSQGRGGGAEPDTQY

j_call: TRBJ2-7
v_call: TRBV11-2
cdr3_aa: ASSLDRATYEQY

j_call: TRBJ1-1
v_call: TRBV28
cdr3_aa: ASSFMNTEAF

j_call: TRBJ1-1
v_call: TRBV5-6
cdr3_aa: ASSSRGGWVTEAF

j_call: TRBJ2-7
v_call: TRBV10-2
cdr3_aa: ASSDGQGFSYEQY

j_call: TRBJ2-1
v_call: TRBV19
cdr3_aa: ASSIRGFLFV

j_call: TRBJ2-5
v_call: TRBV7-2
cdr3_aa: ASSLSSGGTGETQY